This T cell receptor (beta chain) comes out of a study of blood T cell repertoires in COVID-19. Study-level information: Some COVID-19 samples were acute and others convalescent; all came from the United States, Italy and Spain. In each case, the material was cDNA or gDNA derived from T cells, B-cell-depleted T cells, or PBMCs.

In the source study's methods: Researchers report that nucleated cell counts were estimated from reference gene primer amplification. Assay used: immunoSEQ multiplex PCR; TCRdb lists only in-frame clones, some missing. V, J and clone size were drawn from that table, and D and trimming were deduced from the DNA. There are 150,000 to 200,000 clones in the sample; 86% occur only once, and 7% to 8% lies in the top ten. The V and J ends lost 0 bases and 9 bases respectively, with 13 bases between them. The CDR3 sequence is 13 residues long. CDR1 is SGHRS, CDR2 YFSETQ, per germline. The sequenced material came from peripheral blood. The TCR originated in a woman older than 75 in a cohort sampled during active or convalescent COVID-19. The chain employs TRBV5-1 and TRBJ2-7; no firm D call. Here the CDR3 reads CASSLALRQGQYF. The DNA for the CDR3 is TGCGCCAGCAGCTTGGCCCTGAGGCAAGGGCAGTACTTC.